This TCR beta chain was identified during a study of beta chain features in type 1 diabetes. Study in general: Over all samples combined, over 85,000,000 sorted cells were examined. Points from the study as a whole: People with Type 1 diabetes carried modestly yet significantly shorter TCRB CDR3s in all four CD4+ subsets. The study found that naive, central memory and Treg TCRB repertoires appeared more similar in patients than in healthy donors. A pattern of fewer insertions and more deletions at VDJ junctions was seen in type 1 diabetes patients.

The CDR3 spans 14 residues. The ends were cut back, 8 bases at V and 0 bases at J, with 11 bases in the middle. This clone was seen a handful of times. Its antigen is not known. The whole isolated RNA underwent reverse transcription, so sequencing captured expressed TCRB transcripts. Naive, central memory and regulatory T cell samples produced a mean of roughly 3.8 million reads. Profiling relied on immunoSEQ multiplex PCR, and the TCRdb table lists in-frame clones only, not all of them. The sample has some 640,000 clones; over 11% are singletons. The material sequenced was naive CD4+ T cells from blood. This clonotype was sampled from a man aged 18 to 30 with type 1 diabetes. The chain links TRBV23-1 to TRBJ1-5; D gene ambiguous. TRBV23-1 is annotated as an ORF whose role is uncertain. The CDR3 region has the DNA TGCGCCAGCCAATTTACTCATAGCAATCAGCCCCAGCATTTT. This codes for CASQFTHSNQPQHF.